One and the same sample provided the 9 T cell receptor beta chains below, sequenced in a study of neoadjuvant anti-PD-1 for oral cavity cancer. Data came from immunoSEQ multiplex PCR; TCRdb stores just in-frame clones and leaves some out. The sample consists of over 7,500 clones, approximately 68% of them appearing once. Sample time point: after neoadjuvant nivolumab, at surgical resection. The source material was PBMCs, sampled after nivolumab (anti-PD-1) treatment. These receptors all stem from a person aged 35 to 85 with oral cavity squamous cell carcinoma.

The V call is TRBV5-1, the J call TRBJ1-2; D uncertain. V lost 0 bases to trimming and J lost 7 bases, with 13 bases between them. Germline lookup yields CDR1 SGHRS and CDR2 YFSETQ. The CDR3 is 14 amino acids. CDR3 in DNA: TGCGCCAGCAGCTTGGATGAACGGGGAGGTGGCTACACCTTC. Translating gives CASSLDERGGGYTF. The full variable domain, completed using reference TRBV5-1 and TRBJ1-2, is KAGVTQTPRYLIKTRGQQVTLSCSPISGHRSVSWYQQTPGQGLQFLFEYFSETQRNKGNFPGRFSGRQFSNSRSEMNVSTLELGDSALYLCASSLDERGGGYTFGSGTRLTVV.

This sequence joins TRBV2 and TRBJ1-1; D unclear. This CDR3 spans 13 amino acids. V was trimmed by 1 base and J by 8 bases, leaving 11 bases between them. CDR1 and CDR2 from the germline V gene are SNHLY and FYNNEI. The CDR3 sequence is CASSEGYPAEAFF. CDR3 in DNA: TGTGCCAGCAGTGAAGGATACCCGGCGGAAGCTTTCTTT.

A few counts support this clone. V and J are TRBV27 and TRBJ2-4; D is unclear. Trimming took off 4 bases at V and 3 bases at J, with 4 bases between the two ends. Germline CDR1 MNHEY, CDR2 SMNVEV (reference sequence). The CDR3 sequence is 12 residues long. CDR3 nucleotide sequence: TGTGCCAGCAGTTGGGACAAAAACATTCAGTACTTC. Protein: CASSWDKNIQYF.

The chain has TRBV19 and TRBJ2-7; 10 nucleotides align to TRBD1. Looked up from germline, CDR1 is LNHDA and CDR2 is SQIVND (reference sequence). The CDR3 sequence is 12 residues long. V lost 7 bases and J lost 6; bases outside the gene matches: 3. The CDR3 spells CASTGQGGEQYF. The CDR3 DNA reads TGTGCCAGTACCGGACAGGGGGGCGAGCAGTACTTC.

The chain couples TRBV7-9 to TRBJ1-5; TRBD1 might be the D (6 bases). CDR3 size: 11 residues. V lost 8 bases and J lost 6, with 8 bases in between. Germline V gives CDR1 SEHNR, CDR2 FQNEAQ (reference sequence). CDR3 nucleotides: TGTGCCAGCGGGGACACTCAGCCCCAGCATTTT. This translates into CASGDTQPQHF.

The V and J genes are TRBV7-3 and TRBJ1-1; D gene ambiguous. Per the germline V gene, CDR1 is SGHTA and CDR2 is FQGTGA. This CDR3 region has 14 residues. Trimming removed 2 bases at V and 5 bases at J, with 12 bases between. CDR3 bases: TGTGCCAGCAGCTTACTACCGATGGGTACTGAAGCTTTCTTT. Encoded protein: CASSLLPMGTEAFF.

The chain joins TRBV20-1 to TRBJ2-1; D gene ambiguous. CDR3 length: 11 amino acids. Germline lookup yields CDR1 DFQATT and CDR2 SNEGSKA (reference sequence). The V end lost 3 bases, the J end lost 4 bases, and 4 bases lay between the germline ends. CDR3 region: CSAREYNEQFF. The CDR3 DNA is TGCAGTGCTAGGGAGTACAATGAGCAGTTCTTC.

V usage is TRBV11-2 and J usage is TRBJ2-7; the D call may be TRBD1 or TRBD2 (5 bases each). Germline V CDR1 and CDR2: SGHAT, FQNNGV. The CDR3 covers 13 residues. Trimming removed 4 bases from V and 1 base from J, with 8 bases in between. The CDR3: CASSSGLSYEQYF. CDR3 DNA sequence: TGTGCCAGCAGCTCGGGGCTGTCCTACGAGCAGTACTTC.

This clone was counted only a few times. The chain has TRBV7-9 and TRBJ2-1; tentatively, D is TRBD1 or TRBD2 (5 bases each). Germline CDR1 and CDR2: SEHNR and FQNEAQ (reference sequence). Deletions cut 4 bases from V and 8 bases from J, with 12 bases between. This CDR3 has 13 residues. The CDR3 DNA reads TGTGCCAGCAGCTCCGGGGCCGACTATGAGCAGTTCTTC. Its protein product is CASSSGADYEQFF. Combining the CDR3 with reference TRBV7-9 and TRBJ2-1 gives the whole variable domain DTGVSQNPRHKITKRGQNVTFRCDPISEHNRLYWYRQTLGQGPEFLTYFQNEAQLEKSRLLSDRFSAERPKGSFSTLEIQRTEQGDSAMYLCASSSGADYEQFFGPGTRLTVL.